This T cell receptor (beta chain) was obtained from a study of tissue T cells after allogeneic stem cell transplantation (dated by TCRdb to 2021 to 2024). Notes on the research overall: The study profiled TCR beta repertoires in many tissues obtained from research autopsies of patients with and without GVHD, and also in mouse models of GVHD. On the human side, the study was prospective and observational, with no blinding or randomization. Overall study outcomes, separate from this receptor: In both patients and mice, T cells from blood and spleen picked up only a limited part of the TCR repertoire that was detected in tissues. Only a few T cell clones appeared in more than one patient, yet motif-based clustering showed tissue-specific repertoire signatures that were shared between patients. Within patients, how anatomically similar the tissues were was a key factor in shaping TCR repertoire composition, regardless of disease or transplant status. A small and clinically heterogeneous patient cohort was studied, and sampling depth was acknowledged as a limitation. Which tissue TCRs were alloreactive or antigen-specific was not determined in the study, and some of the clones might have been host cells that persisted.

A note on this clone: Which antigen it targets is not known. Here, both gene names and germline sequences come from the mouse.

Preparation of the library involved the immunoSEQ multiplex PCR assay. TCRbeta CDR3 sequencing was done by Adaptive Biotechnologies at survey depth, reporting CDR3 sequences, V/J genes, productive frequency and template counts. TCR beta CDR3 regions were amplified from genomic DNA instead of RNA. In the paper's pipeline: Jensen-Shannon divergence served to quantify pairwise repertoire overlap between tissues, with 0 meaning identical and 1 meaning complete divergence. Tissues were grouped by single-linkage agglomerative hierarchical clustering of pairwise JSD values, and the clustering results were shown as dendrograms. GLIPH2 was applied to all patient samples using simulation_depth 1000, kmer_min_depth 3, and cdr3_length_cutoff 8, and only groups with more than two unique CDR3s were retained. A standardized tissue-overlap score was generated by extrapolating Jaccard GLIPH-group overlap across patients to a standard repertoire size of 1000 clones. Linear mixed-effect models, with tissue included as a fixed effect and individual included as a random effect, were used to assess associations of diversity with clinical or experimental variables. This immuneACCESS table, as held by TCRdb, lists in-frame sequences with V and J called but not all clones. Of the missing ones, under half trace to an unresolved V gene in checked studies; the others have no known cause. For V, J and clone size, that table is used; D and trimming come from the DNA. The sample data list about 1,000 clones, and approximately 55% of these were observed just once. The top ten constitute more than 35% of the sample.

The time point label here, explained by the study, means: mouse harvest day 14 after allogeneic transplant. Each mouse graft, delivered by tail vein injection, combined 10^6 splenic CD5+ T cells with 10^7 T-cell-depleted bone marrow cells. To model GVHD in mice, a major MHC-mismatch B6 (H2b) into BALB/c (H2d) model was used, and tissues were profiled at day 7 or 14. Mouse tissues and retro-orbital blood were harvested on day 7 or 14 post-transplant using separate sterile tools per animal; livers were flushed beforehand. Before genomic DNA was isolated with the DNeasy Blood & Tissue Kit, mouse tissues were minced with razor blades in buffered saline. This TCR was recovered from a female BALB/c mouse given C57BL/6 T cells with graft-versus-host disease after an allogeneic hematopoietic cell transplant. Sequences were obtained from liver tissue.

CDR3 DNA (partial): TGTGCTAGCAGTTTATCTTGGGGTAATTCGCCCCTCTAC. Its product reads: CASSLSWGNSPLY. The full CDR3 protein is CASSLSWGNSPLYF. The sequence links TRBV29 to TRBJ1-6; the D gene remains uncertain. The read is 1 residue too short to cover the CDR3 end, so that end is filled in from the germline J gene. TRBJ1-6 is noted as an ORF with a role that remains uncertain. At the junction V is shortened by 0 bases and J by 6 bases, with 6 bases in between. Taken from the germline V gene, the CDR1 and CDR2 loops are MSHET and SYDVDS. Counted from cysteine to phenylalanine, this CDR3 has 14 amino acids. The DNA covers only part of the CDR3, 39 bases in frame from base 1.